This T cell receptor (beta chain) was sequenced in a study of blood T cells in healthy people across ages. Primers used in a second PCR of about 6 to 11 cycles were a sample-barcoded 5' primer and a J-beta primer mix. Tags on each cDNA molecule came from a template-switch adaptor with 12 random nucleotides. In TCRdb, the 5' RACE reads were re-called with MiXCR into one record per CDR3 protein. The table has about 1.6 million distinct CDR3 sequences, roughly 32% seen once. The CDR3 extends over 15 amino acids. The germline V and J ends were trimmed by 3 bases and 7 bases, with 13 bases remaining between them. Germline V lookup: CDR1 MDHEN, CDR2 SYDVKM. This clonotype was picked up a small number of times. Its antigen is unidentified. The study isolated at least 7 million PBMCs from each sample. Study results and limitations: In older individuals, TCR beta diversity per million T cells was lower, falling roughly linearly with age.

The sample was blood. This rearrangement joins TRBV28 to TRBJ1-6; no firm D call. This TCR derives from a woman aged 25 to 45 in good health. CDR3 sequence: CASSLEGRRNSPLHF. The CDR3 DNA follows: TGTGCCAGCAGTTTGGAGGGCAGGAGAAATTCACCCCTCCACTTT.